The clone carrying this T cell receptor (beta chain) occurred once. What it binds is not known. TCRdb keeps only in-frame clones here, not all; method: immunoSEQ multiplex PCR. This table holds tens of thousands of clones, 75% to 90% found once. The source of the sample is a study of OX40 agonist ivuxolimab in advanced cancers. Findings and caveats of the study: At 0.1 to 3.0 mg/kg and by week 6, CD4+ and CD8+ T cells in the blood had expanded clonally.

The CDR3 runs to 15 residues. Germline lookup yields CDR1 MNHNY and CDR2 SVGAGI (reference sequence). The germline V and J ends were trimmed by 2 bases and 6 bases, with 13 bases remaining between them. The sample was CD4+ or CD8+ T cells sorted from blood, taken in a trial of the OX40 agonist ivuxolimab. This chain links TRBV6-6 with TRBJ1-4, with a possible D match to TRBD1 (5 bases). The TCR comes from an adult with an advanced solid tumor such as melanoma, head and neck, liver or kidney cancer. The CDR3 region is CASSYVGRGDEKLFF. The DNA for the CDR3 is TGTGCCAGCAGTTACGTGGGACGGGGGGATGAAAAACTGTTTTTT.